Included here is one T cell receptor (beta chain) sequence, with context. Its antigen has not been determined. No clone much larger than this one lies a single base away; base qualities are absent. This specimen's time point label, interpreted: baseline before first vaccination. The vaccinee samples were drawn from two UK trials, COV001 and COV002, one of which was a single-blind randomized controlled phase 2/3 trial testing AZD1222 (ChAdOx1 nCoV-19) in healthy adults. Trial participant PBMC samples were collected at day 0 and day 28 after the second dose for TCRbeta chain sequencing. The CDR3 regions of human TCRbeta chains were subjected to immunosequencing. Processing in the source paper ran as follows. Repertoire TCRs were checked for matches against a reference library of SARS-CoV-2-specific TCRs that had been generated using the MIRA antigen-specificity platform. Breadth meant the fraction of unique TCRs that were SARS-CoV-2-associated, whereas depth meant the fraction of total T cells that were SARS-CoV-2-associated. Each spike-specific TCR was assigned to its reactive spike region and to a CD4 or CD8 class using the MIRA data. Log10-transformed breadth and depth values were compared by one-way ANOVA with Sidak's multiple comparisons tests. Here the immuneACCESS table is served through TCRdb, limited to in-frame sequences with V and J called. Missing clones are a known gap in these copies; in checked studies unresolved V genes cover under half, and the rest lacks a known reason. Clone size and V and J calls were adopted from that table, with D and trimming inferred from the DNA. Counted in this sample were roughly 120,000 clones; approximately 85% of them appeared once. In total, the top ten clones hold 5.5% to 8% of the sample.

The data are from a study of T cell responses to AZD1222 COVID-19 vaccine (dated by TCRdb to about 2021). The study in broad terms: AZD1222 recipients whose second dose came at about 4 weeks and those whose second dose came at about 12 weeks were combined into one group, since spike-specific TCR depth and breadth did not differ between the two schedules. A total of about 250 trial participants underwent TCR sequencing, of whom roughly 210 had received two doses of AZD1222 and 26 had received two doses of the MenACWY control vaccine. Trial participants were enrolled by age into subgroups of 18-55, 56-69 and 70-plus years, and around 140, 26 and 57 TCR-sequenced participants, respectively, were included in these subgroups.

Trimming costs V 6 bases and J 8 bases, and their ends lie 7 bases apart. The CDR3 holds 10 amino acids from the cysteine to the phenylalanine. Of the read, only the CDR3 DNA is kept; its 30 bases are in frame from base 1. For CDR1 and CDR2, the germline V gene (reference sequence) lists WNHNN and SYGVQD. Broad study findings and their caveats: Reportedly, almost half of the unique spike-specific TCRs recognized epitopes lying outside the regions that are mutated in the B.1.351 and B.1.1.7 variants. The 56-69-year group was small, and its depth increase did not reach significance, likely because of low power. Only a handful of AZD1222 recipients were SARS-CoV-2 seropositive at baseline, limiting conclusions about previously exposed vaccinees. No day 14 peak-response samples were available, so repertoires were characterized only after the peak T cell response. Vaccine-associated CD4 TCRs spanned the whole spike protein, with dominant responses in regions 160-218 and 743-854. Most participants were white British and females outnumbered males, and the authors suggested that clonal diversity may have been underestimated. After two AZD1222 doses, spike-specific TCR breadth and depth were significantly higher than at day 0 and than in MenACWY recipients.

Source: peripheral blood, taken on day 0 of AZD1222 vaccination. The TCR was taken from an adult in good health. Here the chain combines TRBV10-1 and TRBJ1-2; the D gene assignment is ambiguous. The CDR3 reads as follows: CASSLGGYTF. The nucleotide sequence reads as follows: TGCGCCAGCAGCCTAGGAGGCTACACCTTC.